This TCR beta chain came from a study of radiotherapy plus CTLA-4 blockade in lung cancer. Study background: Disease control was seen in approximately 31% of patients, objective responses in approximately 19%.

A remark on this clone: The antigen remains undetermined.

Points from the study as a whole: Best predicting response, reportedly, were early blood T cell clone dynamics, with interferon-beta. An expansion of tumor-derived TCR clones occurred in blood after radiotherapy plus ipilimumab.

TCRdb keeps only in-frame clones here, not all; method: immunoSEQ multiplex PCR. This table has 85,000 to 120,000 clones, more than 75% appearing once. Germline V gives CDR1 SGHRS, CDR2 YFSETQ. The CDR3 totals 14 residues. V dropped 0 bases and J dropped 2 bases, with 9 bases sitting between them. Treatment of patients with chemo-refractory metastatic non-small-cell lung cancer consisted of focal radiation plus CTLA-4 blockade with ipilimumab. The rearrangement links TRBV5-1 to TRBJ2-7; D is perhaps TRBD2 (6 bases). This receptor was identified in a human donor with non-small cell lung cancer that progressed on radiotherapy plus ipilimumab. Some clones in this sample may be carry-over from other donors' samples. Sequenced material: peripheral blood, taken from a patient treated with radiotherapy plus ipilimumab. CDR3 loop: CASSLDRTTYEQYF. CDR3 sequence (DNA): TGCGCCAGCAGCTTGGACAGGACTACCTACGAGCAGTACTTC. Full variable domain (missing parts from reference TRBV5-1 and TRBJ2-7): KAGVTQTPRYLIKTRGQQVTLSCSPISGHRSVSWYQQTPGQGLQFLFEYFSETQRNKGNFPGRFSGRQFSNSRSEMNVSTLELGDSALYLCASSLDRTTYEQYFGPGTRLTVT.